This T cell receptor (beta chain) came from a study of vaccination effects on CD4 cells after COVID-19. Across the study: Post-vaccine sample collection fell at a median of 72 days after the second dose.

Details on this clone: Its antigen is not known.

Cells that had been cultured for 10 days were the source of isolated CD4+ T cells. Participants completed two doses of the BNT162b2 or mRNA-1273 vaccine. The method was immunoSEQ multiplex PCR; TCRdb's version includes in-frame clones alone and lacks a portion of them. Here the sample spans tens of thousands of clones, around 79% being singletons. Germline CDR1 is LGHDT and CDR2 is YNNKEL (reference sequence). CDR3 length: 14 residues. V was cut by 1 base and J by 10 bases, with 11 bases left in between. The clonotype comes from a human donor who received a COVID-19 vaccine. The chain uses TRBV3-1 (or the pseudogene TRBV3-2) and TRBJ1-6, with D possibly being TRBD1 (5 bases). The specimen was CD4+ T cells from PBMCs cultured without peptide, collected after COVID-19 vaccination. CDR3 bases: TGTGCCAGCAGCCAAGGTGGGGGGAGCTCACCCCTCCACTTT. It codes for CASSQGGGSSPLHF.